These 17 T cell receptor beta chains share one sample of origin, sequenced in a study of T-cell reconstitution after alpha-beta-depleted transplantation in children. Preparation of the TCRbeta library used unique molecular identifiers. Using its own MiXCR run on the PCR reads, TCRdb lists one record per CDR3 protein. The table lists some 390,000 distinct CDR3 sequences, about a fifth of them singletons. The input for sequencing was PBMCs from the stem cell graft donor, taken from the stem cell graft. The receptors derive from a human donor who donated a stem cell graft to a child with acute myeloid leukemia.

A note on this clonotype: The junction shows a germline mismatch at one end, possibly a read error. The rearrangement uses TRBV12-3 or TRBV12-4 and TRBJ2-3; 11 positions agree with TRBD2. The CDR3 spans 15 residues. The CDR3 nucleotides are TGTGCCTGCAGCAAAACTAGCGGGAGACCAGATACGCAGTATTTT. Translation: CACSKTSGRPDTQYF.

This clonotype was counted between two and nine times. This rearrangement joins TRBV6-1 to TRBJ2-1; D not certain. CDR1 and CDR2 (germline): MNHNS, SASEGT. The CDR3 is made up of 13 amino acids. Between the trimmed V and J ends, which lost 5 bases and 6 bases, there was a span of 11 bases. CDR3 sequence: CASSRLDSNEQFF. The CDR3 DNA sequence: TGTGCCAGCAGTCGGCTAGATAGCAATGAGCAGTTCTTC.

V and J are TRBV20-1 and TRBJ1-5, with D possibly matching TRBD1 (5 bases). The germline V gene has CDR1 DFQATT and CDR2 SNEGSKA (reference sequence). This CDR3 is built from 14 residues. V lost 2 bases to trimming and J lost 5 bases, with 13 bases between them. The CDR3 DNA sequence: TGCAGTGCTAGAATAGAGGGGCCCTATCAGCCCCAGCATTTT. It specifies CSARIEGPYQPQHF.

The J gene is TRBJ2-1, the V gene TRBV11-2, with TRBD2 matching over 13 bases. In germline, CDR1 is SGHAT, CDR2 FQNNGV. Trimming removed 5 bases from V and 10 bases from J; junction bases left unmatched: 8. The CDR3 consists of 15 residues. The CDR3 bases are TGTGCCAGCAGCCGTACTAGCGGGAGGGCCCCCGAGCAGTTCTTC. It translates to CASSRTSGRAPEQFF.

This clonotype was counted many times. The chain combines TRBV15 with TRBJ2-5, with TRBD2 identical over 7 bases. CDR3 length: 14 residues. CDR1 and CDR2 (germline): LNHNV, YYDKDF (reference sequence). Unmatched junction bases numbered 4, after V lost 5 bases and J lost 1 base. The CDR3 loop reads CATSGRGGQETQYF. CDR3 DNA: TGTGCCACCAGCGGGAGGGGTGGCCAAGAGACCCAGTACTTC.

The gene calls are TRBV5-1 and TRBJ1-1; TRBD1 might be the D (6 bases). The CDR3 length is 15 residues. Trimming stripped 0 bases from V and 7 bases from J, with 16 bases between. Germline loops: CDR1 SGHRS, CDR2 YFSETQ. The chain's CDR3 is CASSLAGRGESEAFF. DNA for the CDR3: TGCGCCAGCAGCTTGGCCGGCAGGGGCGAGAGTGAAGCTTTCTTT.

At least ten counts were recorded for this clonotype. V gene TRBV3-1 combines with J gene TRBJ1-1; possible D gene TRBD1, 6 bases. CDR3 length equals 13 residues. V lost 3 bases, J lost 7 bases, and 12 bases lay in between. Germline values: CDR1 LGHDT, CDR2 YNNKEL (reference sequence). CDR3 amino acids: CASSQGGAGEAFF. The CDR3 DNA is TGTGCCAGCAGCCAGGGGGGCGCGGGTGAAGCTTTCTTT.

The V gene is TRBV5-1, the J gene TRBJ2-7; D may match TRBD1 or TRBD2 (6 bases each). Between the trimmed V and J ends, which lost 0 bases and 7 bases, there was a span of 11 bases. The CDR3 loop spans 13 amino acids. Per germline, CDR1 SGHRS and CDR2 YFSETQ. The CDR3 spells CASSLVGGSEQYF. CDR3 DNA sequence: TGCGCCAGCAGCTTGGTAGGGGGGAGTGAGCAGTACTTC. The whole variable domain, remainder taken from reference TRBV5-1 and TRBJ2-7, is KAGVTQTPRYLIKTRGQQVTLSCSPISGHRSVSWYQQTPGQGLQFLFEYFSETQRNKGNFPGRFSGRQFSNSRSEMNVSTLELGDSALYLCASSLVGGSEQYFGPGTRLTVT.

The chain is built from TRBV7-2 and TRBJ1-2; D may be TRBD1 (5 bases). The CDR3 spans 14 residues. Germline-derived CDR1 and CDR2 are SGHTA and FQGNSA. The V and J ends lost 1 base and 2 bases respectively, with 8 bases between them. The CDR3 reads CASSLGQTNYGYTF. The CDR3 DNA is TGTGCCAGCAGCTTAGGACAGACAAACTATGGCTACACCTTC.

The chain combines TRBV7-2 with TRBJ2-2; 13 bases align to TRBD2. CDR1 SGHTA and CDR2 FQGNSA come from the germline V gene. The CDR3 runs 17 residues. V lost 4 bases to trimming and J lost 4 bases; unmatched junction nucleotides: 6. CDR3 protein: CASSSPGLAGATGELFF. As DNA, the CDR3 is TGTGCCAGCAGCTCGCCCGGACTAGCGGGAGCCACCGGGGAGCTGTTTTTT.

Only a few counts were recorded for this clonotype. This chain joins TRBV5-1 and TRBJ2-7, with a weak D call TRBD2 (5 bases). Germline lookup yields CDR1 SGHRS and CDR2 YFSETQ. V was trimmed by 1 base and J by 0 bases, leaving 11 bases between them. The CDR3 length is 15 residues. CDR3 bases: TGCGCCAGCAGCTTGTGGCGAGGGAGCTCCTACGAGCAGTACTTC. Residues: CASSLWRGSSYEQYF.

The rearrangement links TRBV5-1 to TRBJ2-2, with D unresolved. This CDR3 has 16 residues. The germline CDR1 and CDR2 sequences are SGHRS and YFSETQ. V shed 0 bases and J shed 2 bases, with 11 bases lying between them. The CDR3 DNA reads TGCGCCAGCAGCTTGGAGGTGTCACAAAACACCGGGGAGCTGTTTTTT. Translation: CASSLEVSQNTGELFF.

The table lists this clonotype with a few counts. This chain links TRBV28 with TRBJ2-3; 9 bases are a match to TRBD2. The trim removed 8 bases at V and 2 bases at J, leaving 5 bases unmatched. The CDR3 totals 14 residues. The germline V gene has CDR1 MDHEN and CDR2 SYDVKM. CDR3 DNA: TGTGCCAGCTTAGCGGGAGATATCACAGATACGCAGTATTTT. This translates into CASLAGDITDTQYF.

This chain connects TRBV3-1 to TRBJ1-5; D unclear. The CDR3 has 13 residues. Germline lookup yields CDR1 LGHDT and CDR2 YNNKEL (reference sequence). Trimming cost V 0 bases and J 7 bases, with 7 bases left between them. This chain's CDR3 is CASSQDPVQPQHF. CDR3 nucleotides: TGTGCCAGCAGCCAAGACCCCGTACAGCCCCAGCATTTT.

The chain recombines TRBV10-2 with TRBJ2-1; TRBD2 matches 12 bases. The ends lost 0 bases at V and 7 bases at J; junction bases unmatched: 10. There are 18 residues in the CDR3. CDR1 WSHSY and CDR2 SAAADI come from the germline V gene. CDR3 residues: CASSESTRASGRGNEQFF. The CDR3 DNA reads TGCGCCAGCAGTGAGTCGACCAGGGCTAGCGGGAGGGGGAATGAGCAGTTCTTC.

The genes are TRBV7-6 and TRBJ2-7; D uncertain. The CDR3 loop spans 14 amino acids. With 1 base removed from V and 2 bases from J, the gap between germline ends came to 9 bases. Germline-derived CDR1 and CDR2 are SGHVS and FNYEAQ. The CDR3 loop reads CASSLGSRTYEQYF. The CDR3 DNA follows: TGTGCCAGCAGCTTAGGGAGTCGCACCTACGAGCAGTACTTC.

V is TRBV9 and J is TRBJ2-3; 14 bases fit TRBD2. The junction had 8 bases not matched to a gene; V was cut back by 0 bases and J by 5 bases. CDR1 is SGDLS, CDR2 YYNGEE, per germline. The CDR3 runs 18 residues. The CDR3 bases are TGTGCCAGCAGCGTAGGACTAGCGGGAGGGCCTTTTGGAGATACGCAGTATTTT. It codes for CASSVGLAGGPFGDTQYF.